This T cell receptor beta chain appears in the sequencing data of a study of radiation and T cells in renal cell carcinoma. Study results and caveats: Only small tumor regions of about 1 g were sampled.

As regards this clone: Its antigen is unknown.

Described treatment: treatment-naive control, cytoreductive nephrectomy. Control samples are tumors resected by cytoreductive nephrectomy without prior radiation. Some clones are missing from TCRdb's copy, which holds only in-frame ones; the method was immunoSEQ multiplex PCR. In the table there are about 7,900 clones, roughly 61% of which are singletons. This CDR3 is 14 amino acids long. Trimming pared 2 bases from V and 2 bases from J, leaving 10 bases between. In germline, CDR1 is SGHAT, CDR2 FQNNGV. The clonotype originates from a woman aged 65 to 85 with renal cell carcinoma. The J gene is TRBJ2-7, the V gene TRBV11-2; D gene ambiguous. Specimen: tumor tissue, collected from a patient whose treatment was nephrectomy without radiotherapy. The DNA of the CDR3 is TGTGCCAGCAGCTTAAGTACTTTAACCTACGAGCAGTACTTC. This gives the protein CASSLSTLTYEQYF. The variable domain in full, with the rest retrieved from reference TRBV11-2 and TRBJ2-7, is EAGVAQSPRYKIIEKRQSVAFWCNPISGHATLYWYQQILGQGPKLLIQFQNNGVVDDSQLPKDRFSAERLKGVDSTLKIQPAKLEDSAVYLCASSLSTLTYEQYFGPGTRLTVT.